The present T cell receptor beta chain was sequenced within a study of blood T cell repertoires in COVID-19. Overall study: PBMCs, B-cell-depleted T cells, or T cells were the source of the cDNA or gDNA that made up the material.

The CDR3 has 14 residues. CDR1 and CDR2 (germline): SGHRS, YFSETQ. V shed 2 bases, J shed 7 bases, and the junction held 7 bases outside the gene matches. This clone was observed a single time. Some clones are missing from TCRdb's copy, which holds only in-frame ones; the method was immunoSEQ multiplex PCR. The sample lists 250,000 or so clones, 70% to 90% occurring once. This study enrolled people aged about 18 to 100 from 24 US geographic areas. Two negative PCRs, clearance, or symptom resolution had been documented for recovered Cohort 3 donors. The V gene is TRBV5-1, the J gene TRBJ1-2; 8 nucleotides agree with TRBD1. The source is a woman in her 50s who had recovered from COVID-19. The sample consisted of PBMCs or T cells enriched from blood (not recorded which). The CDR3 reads CASSFQGQGGGYTF. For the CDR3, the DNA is TGCGCCAGCAGCTTCCAAGGACAGGGAGGTGGCTACACCTTC.